Following are 27 T cell receptor beta chains from one sample sequenced in a study of cytomegalovirus exposure and HLA in healthy donors. The primer mix had 60 Vbeta and 13 Jbeta primers. The assay was immunoSEQ multiplex PCR, and TCRdb's table has in-frame clones only and misses some. This table has 150,000 to 200,000 clones, about 85% appearing once. Input material: PBMCs. Receptor source: a male donor in good health and CMV-seropositive.

The rearrangement uses TRBV28 and TRBJ1-5; TRBD1 might be the D (6 bases). Germline CDR1 and CDR2: MDHEN and SYDVKM. The CDR3 runs 14 residues. V lost 6 bases and J lost 7, with 16 bases in between. CDR3 bases: TGTGCCAGCAGCTCCGGGGGGCAAGGCCAGCCCCAGCATTTT. This sequence encodes CASSSGGQGQPQHF.

V is TRBV7-9 and J is TRBJ2-5; 7 bases line up with TRBD2. J was trimmed by 1 base and V by 7 bases; bases with no gene match: 12. Germline V gene lookup returns CDR1 SEHNR and CDR2 FQNEAQ (reference sequence). The CDR3 spans 16 residues. DNA for the CDR3: TGTGCCAGCAACCTTGTGGGCGGGAGTATCCAAGAGACCCAGTACTTC. As protein: CASNLVGGSIQETQYF.

The chain employs TRBV5-6 and TRBJ2-7, with D maybe TRBD1 (6 bases). Germline V lookup: CDR1 SGHDT, CDR2 YYEEEE. V was trimmed by 3 bases and J by 6 bases, leaving 10 bases between them. This CDR3 has 12 residues. In DNA form, the CDR3 reads TGTGCCAGCAGCTCACAGGGAAGCGAGCAGTACTTC. It translates to CASSSQGSEQYF.

CDR3 DNA: TGCGCCAGCAGTTATGGGACAGGGGGCAATCAGCCCCAGCATTTT. Its translation: CASSYGTGGNQPQHF. This rearrangement joins TRBV4-3 to TRBJ1-5, with 10 bases fitting TRBD1. The germline V gene encodes CDR1 LGHNA and CDR2 YSLEER. J gave up 2 bases and V 6 bases, and 4 bases lay outside the gene matches. CDR3 size: 15 residues.

V is TRBV13 and J is TRBJ2-5; D call uncertain. This CDR3 region has 15 residues. Deletions cut 1 base from V and 1 base from J, with 10 bases between. Per germline, CDR1 PRHDT and CDR2 FYEKMQ (reference sequence). CDR3 coding DNA: TGTGCCAGCAGCTTAGTTCAGCGTGGCCAAGAGACCCAGTACTTC. Amino acid sequence: CASSLVQRGQETQYF.

The chain uses TRBV7-2 and TRBJ2-7, with a tentative D call TRBD1 (6 bases). The length of the CDR3 is 13 residues. Germline values: CDR1 SGHTA, CDR2 FQGNSA. V lost 5 bases and J 5 bases, leaving 13 bases between the germline ends. CDR3 residues: CASSRGSGDEQYF. CDR3 nucleotides: TGTGCCAGCAGCCGAGGTTCAGGGGACGAGCAGTACTTC.

The chain recombines TRBV9 with TRBJ1-4, with 8 bases aligning to TRBD1. The ends lost 1 base at V and 5 bases at J; junction bases unmatched: 1. CDR1 and CDR2 from the germline V gene are SGDLS and YYNGEE. This CDR3 is built from 14 residues. The CDR3 bases are TGTGCCAGCAGCGTACGACAGGGGAATGAAAAACTGTTTTTT. It yields the protein CASSVRQGNEKLFF.

The J gene is TRBJ1-4, the V gene TRBV7-9, with D possibly being TRBD1 (5 bases). Germline CDR1 SEHNR, CDR2 FQNEAQ (reference sequence). The CDR3 runs to 12 residues. V lost 1 base to trimming and J lost 15 bases, with 12 bases between them. The CDR3 is CASSLEGYRLFF. DNA of the CDR3: TGTGCCAGCAGCTTAGAGGGGTATAGGTTGTTTTTT.

The chain joins TRBV19 to TRBJ1-2, with D hard to call. Trimming shortened V by 7 bases and J by 5 bases, and 20 bases separated the two germline ends. Germline assignment: CDR1 LNHDA and CDR2 SQIVND (reference sequence). This CDR3 is built from 15 residues. CDR3 loop: CASTKHGSTTYGYTF. The CDR3 DNA reads TGTGCCAGTACAAAACACGGGAGCACCACATATGGCTACACCTTC.

The CDR3 DNA reads as TGTGCCATCAGTGATGGGCAGGCTCGGGGCTACACCTTC. Translating gives CAISDGQARGYTF. The chain has TRBV10-3 and TRBJ1-2; D not certain. The CDR3 contains 13 residues. The germline V gene has CDR1 ENHRY and CDR2 SYGVKD. V lost 3 bases and J 8 bases, leaving 13 bases between the germline ends.

This clone was counted between two and nine times. The chain combines TRBV5-1 with TRBJ2-3; 7 bases map to TRBD2. V was pared by 0 bases and J by 1 base, with 5 bases of the junction left unmatched. Germline V CDR1 and CDR2: SGHRS, YFSETQ. The CDR3 has 16 amino acids. CDR3 sequence: CASSLDAGERTDTQYF. The CDR3 DNA sequence: TGCGCCAGCAGCTTGGATGCGGGGGAACGCACAGATACGCAGTATTTT.

There are a few counts of this clone. V gene TRBV29-1 combines with J gene TRBJ2-1, with 8 nucleotides matching TRBD1. V lost 5 bases and J lost 6; bases outside the gene matches: 9. Germline assignment: CDR1 SQVTM and CDR2 ANQGSEA. CDR3 length: 14 amino acids. DNA for the CDR3: TGCAGCGTTTTAGGACAGGGAGTCACCAATGAGCAGTTCTTC. It codes for CSVLGQGVTNEQFF.

The chain combines TRBV28 with TRBJ1-4, with a tentative D call TRBD1 (5 bases). The V gene lost 2 bases and the J gene lost 6 bases, with 16 bases spanning the gap. CDR1 and CDR2 (germline): MDHEN, SYDVKM. This CDR3 is 16 amino acids long. The CDR3 is CASSLRAGRVDEKLFF. CDR3 bases: TGTGCCAGCAGTTTACGAGCGGGACGGGTTGATGAAAAACTGTTTTTT.

The chain uses TRBV5-1 and TRBJ2-1; 8 nucleotides align to TRBD1. Trimming took 4 bases from V and 4 from J; bases not matched to a gene: 13. The CDR3 sequence is 17 residues long. Germline V CDR1 and CDR2: SGHRS, YFSETQ. The chain's CDR3 is CASSHLLDRGPYNEQFF. CDR3 coding DNA: TGCGCCAGCAGCCACCTCCTCGACAGGGGCCCTTACAATGAGCAGTTCTTC.

This clone has only a few counts. V is TRBV7-2 and J is TRBJ1-1; D is possibly TRBD1 (5 bases). CDR1 is SGHTA, CDR2 FQGNSA, per germline. V was pared by 5 bases and J by 2 bases, with 12 bases between. The CDR3 totals 14 residues. CDR3 DNA: TGTGCCAGCAGCCTGACAGTTTCAAACACTGAAGCTTTCTTT. It specifies CASSLTVSNTEAFF.

V gene TRBV5-6 combines with J gene TRBJ2-3; TRBD2 is a possible D gene (5 bases). Germline-derived CDR1 and CDR2 are SGHDT and YYEEEE. V was shortened by 4 bases and J by 1 base, with 16 bases between the two germline ends. The CDR3 has 16 residues. Written as DNA, the CDR3 is TGTGCCAGCAGCGGTGAGGACTCGTGGGGCACAGATACGCAGTATTTT. Protein: CASSGEDSWGTDTQYF.

Only a few counts were recorded for this clone. A junction end diverges from the germline sequence, so it may reflect a read error. The rearrangement joins TRBV7-7 to TRBJ2-5, with a weak D call TRBD2 (6 bases). The J call may not be correct, given that the DNA end is closer to TRBJ2-7. The length of the CDR3 is 13 residues. Germline loops: CDR1 SSHAT, CDR2 FNYEAQ (reference sequence). The CDR3 sequence: CASSLGPGVEQYF. As DNA, the CDR3 is TGTGCTAGCAGCTTAGGTCCGGGGGTCGAGCAGTACTTC.

The chain is built from TRBV5-6 and TRBJ1-5; D not resolved. V was clipped by 0 bases and J by 0 bases, with 13 bases between them. The CDR3 has 17 amino acids. Germline V gives CDR1 SGHDT, CDR2 YYEEEE. This chain's CDR3 is CASSLAVGGSSNQPQHF. For the CDR3, the DNA is TGTGCCAGCAGCTTGGCCGTGGGAGGGTCTAGCAATCAGCCCCAGCATTTT.

In its sample, this clone was seen once. CDR3: CASSESMNTEAFF. The DNA of the CDR3 is TGTGCCAGCAGCGAGTCCATGAACACTGAAGCTTTCTTT. The genes are TRBV6-4 and TRBJ1-1; D gene ambiguous. CDR3 size: 13 residues. Germline CDR1 and CDR2: MRHNA and SNTAGT. Trimming pared 6 bases from V and 0 bases from J, leaving 8 bases between.

In its sample, this clone was seen a few times. The CDR3 sequence is CASSVWGAGSPLHF. The CDR3, as DNA: TGTGCCAGCAGCGTATGGGGCGCAGGTTCACCCCTCCACTTT. J is TRBJ1-6 and V is TRBV9, with D perhaps TRBD1 (5 bases). Between the trimmed V and J ends, which lost 1 base and 9 bases, there was a span of 11 bases. CDR1 SGDLS and CDR2 YYNGEE come from the germline V gene. The CDR3 loop spans 14 amino acids.

The V and J genes are TRBV6-1 and TRBJ2-5, with 12 bases identical to TRBD2. The CDR3 has 15 residues. Per germline, CDR1 MNHNS and CDR2 SASEGT. The CDR3 DNA reads as TGTGCACTTCGACGACCGGGACTAGCGGGAGAGACCCAGTACTTC. Translation: CALRRPGLAGETQYF.

V and J are TRBV28 and TRBJ2-5; TRBD1 is a possible D gene (5 bases). The CDR3 totals 15 residues. CDR1 and CDR2 (germline): MDHEN, SYDVKM. V gave up 5 bases and J gave up 2 bases, with 15 bases separating them. CDR3 amino acids: CASSTPTRVQETQYF. Here the CDR3 DNA reads TGTGCCAGCAGTACCCCCACCAGGGTACAAGAGACCCAGTACTTC.

The chain recombines TRBV6-5 with TRBJ2-7, with 10 bases fitting TRBD2. The V and J ends lost 0 bases and 4 bases, in that order; junction bases with no gene match: 6. Germline CDR1 is MNHEY and CDR2 is SVGAGI. This CDR3 is 16 amino acids long. The DNA for the CDR3 is TGTGCCAGCAGTTACTCGCGTACTAGCGGGGTTTACGAGCAGTACTTC. Protein sequence: CASSYSRTSGVYEQYF.

Here the CDR3 reads CASSPFSGGRGGETQYF. In DNA, the CDR3 is TGTGCCAGCAGCCCCTTTAGTGGTGGGCGGGGAGGGGAGACCCAGTACTTC. The rearrangement uses TRBV5-4 and TRBJ2-5; the match to TRBD2 covers 7 bases. This CDR3 contains 17 residues. Germline lookup yields CDR1 SGHNT and CDR2 YYREEE (reference sequence). With 4 bases clipped from V and 5 bases from J, the junction kept 17 bases outside the gene matches.

The chain carries TRBV7-9 and TRBJ1-1; 10 bases fit TRBD1. V trimming: 1 base; J trimming: 0 bases; junction bases outside the gene matches: 5. This CDR3 is 17 amino acids long. Germline CDR1 SEHNR, CDR2 FQNEAQ (reference sequence). Here the CDR3 reads CASSLVGQGVMNTEAFF. CDR3 nucleotides: TGTGCCAGCAGCTTAGTCGGACAGGGGGTCATGAACACTGAAGCTTTCTTT.

The genes are TRBV5-6 and TRBJ1-3; D call uncertain. V was pared by 4 bases and J by 0 bases, with 14 bases between. Germline V lookup: CDR1 SGHDT, CDR2 YYEEEE. The CDR3 loop spans 16 amino acids. The CDR3 protein is CASSDWSRVSGNTIYF. The CDR3 DNA sequence: TGTGCCAGCAGCGATTGGTCACGGGTCTCTGGAAACACCATATATTTT.

The chain couples TRBV11-2 to TRBJ1-3; TRBD1 agrees at 7 bases. Germline-derived CDR1 and CDR2 are SGHAT and FQNNGV. V was clipped by 1 base and J by 2 bases; unmatched bases: 2. This CDR3 has 15 amino acids. DNA of the CDR3: TGTGCCAGCAGCTTAGCTGGGACAGCTGGAAACACCATATATTTT. Translating gives CASSLAGTAGNTIYF.